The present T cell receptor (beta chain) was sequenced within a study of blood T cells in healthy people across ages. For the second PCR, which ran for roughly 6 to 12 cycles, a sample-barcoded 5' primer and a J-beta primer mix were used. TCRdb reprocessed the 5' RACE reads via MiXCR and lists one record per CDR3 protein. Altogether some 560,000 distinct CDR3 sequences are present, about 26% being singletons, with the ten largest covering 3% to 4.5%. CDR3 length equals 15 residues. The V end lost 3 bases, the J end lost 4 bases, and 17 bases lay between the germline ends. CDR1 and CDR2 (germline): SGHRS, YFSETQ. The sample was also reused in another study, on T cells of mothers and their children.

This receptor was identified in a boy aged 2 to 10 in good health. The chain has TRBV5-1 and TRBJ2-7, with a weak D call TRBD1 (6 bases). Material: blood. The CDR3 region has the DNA TGCGCCAGCAGCTCCACTCAGGGGAAGGTTTACGAGCAGTACTTC. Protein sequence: CASSSTQGKVYEQYF.